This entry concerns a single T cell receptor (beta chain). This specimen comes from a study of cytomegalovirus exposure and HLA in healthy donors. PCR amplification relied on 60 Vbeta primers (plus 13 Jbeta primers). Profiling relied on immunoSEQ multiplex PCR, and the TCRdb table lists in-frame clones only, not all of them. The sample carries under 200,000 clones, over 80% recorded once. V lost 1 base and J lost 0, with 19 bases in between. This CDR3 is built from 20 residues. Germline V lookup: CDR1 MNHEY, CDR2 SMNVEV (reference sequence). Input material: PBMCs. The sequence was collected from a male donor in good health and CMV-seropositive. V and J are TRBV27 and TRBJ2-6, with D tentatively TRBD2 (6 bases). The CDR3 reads CASSLWDPGTDTSGANVLTF. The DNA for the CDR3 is TGTGCCAGCAGTTTATGGGACCCCGGGACTGACACCTCTGGGGCCAACGTCCTGACTTTC.